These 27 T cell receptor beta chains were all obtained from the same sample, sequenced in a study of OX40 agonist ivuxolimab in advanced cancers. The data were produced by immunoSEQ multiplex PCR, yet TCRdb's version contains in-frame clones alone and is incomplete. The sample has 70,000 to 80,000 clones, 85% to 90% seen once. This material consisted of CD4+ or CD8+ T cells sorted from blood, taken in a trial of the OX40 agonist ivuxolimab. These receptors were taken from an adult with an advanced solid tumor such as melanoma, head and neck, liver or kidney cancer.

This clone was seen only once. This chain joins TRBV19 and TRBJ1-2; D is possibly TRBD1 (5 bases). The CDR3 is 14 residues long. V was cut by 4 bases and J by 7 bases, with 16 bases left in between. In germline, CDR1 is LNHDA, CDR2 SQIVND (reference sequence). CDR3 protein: CASSTPGRERGYTF. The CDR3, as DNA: TGTGCCAGTAGTACCCCAGGGAGGGAACGTGGCTACACCTTC.

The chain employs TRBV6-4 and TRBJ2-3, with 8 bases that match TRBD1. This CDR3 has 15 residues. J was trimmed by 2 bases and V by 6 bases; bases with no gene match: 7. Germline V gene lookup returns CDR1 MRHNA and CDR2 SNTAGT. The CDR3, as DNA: TGTGCCAGCAGACGGACAGGGTGGAACACAGATACGCAGTATTTT. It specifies CASRRTGWNTDTQYF.

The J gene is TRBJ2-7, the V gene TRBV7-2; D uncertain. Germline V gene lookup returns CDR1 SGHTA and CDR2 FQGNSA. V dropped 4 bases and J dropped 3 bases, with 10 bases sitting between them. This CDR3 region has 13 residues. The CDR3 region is CASSSGLNYEQYF. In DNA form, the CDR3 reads TGTGCCAGCAGCTCCGGGTTGAACTACGAGCAGTACTTC.

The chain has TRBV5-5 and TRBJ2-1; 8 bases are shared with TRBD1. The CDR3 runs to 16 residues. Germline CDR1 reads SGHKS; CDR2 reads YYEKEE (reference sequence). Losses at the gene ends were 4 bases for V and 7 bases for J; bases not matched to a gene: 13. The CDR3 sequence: CASSGGTGFFANEQFF. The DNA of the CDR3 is TGTGCCAGCAGCGGGGGGACAGGATTCTTTGCTAATGAGCAGTTCTTC.

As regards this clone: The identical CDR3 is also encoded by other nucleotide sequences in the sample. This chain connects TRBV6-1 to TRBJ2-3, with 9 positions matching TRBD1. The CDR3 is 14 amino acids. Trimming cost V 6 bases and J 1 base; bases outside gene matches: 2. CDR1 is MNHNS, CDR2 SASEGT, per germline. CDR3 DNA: TGTGCCAGCAGAGACAGGGGGGGCACAGATACGCAGTATTTT. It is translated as CASRDRGGTDTQYF.

CDR3 nucleotide sequence: TGTGCCAGCAGTTACCTGGACCCTGGCGTTGGAGCTTTCTTT. It yields the protein CASSYLDPGVGAFF. This chain joins TRBV6-6 and TRBJ1-1; the D is unclear. Per the germline V gene, CDR1 is MNHNY and CDR2 is SVGAGI (reference sequence). Trimming removed 2 bases from V and 10 bases from J, with 17 bases in between. The CDR3 totals 14 residues.

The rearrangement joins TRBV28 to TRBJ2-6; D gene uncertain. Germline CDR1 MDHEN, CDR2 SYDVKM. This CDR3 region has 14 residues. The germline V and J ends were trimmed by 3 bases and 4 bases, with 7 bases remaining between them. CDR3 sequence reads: CASSLPAGANVLTF. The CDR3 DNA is TGTGCCAGCAGTTTGCCCGCGGGGGCCAACGTCCTGACTTTC. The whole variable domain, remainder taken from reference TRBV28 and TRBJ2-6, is DVKVTQSSRYLVKRTGEKVFLECVQDMDHENMFWYRQDPGLGLRLIYFSYDVKMKEKGDIPEGYSVSREKKERFSLILESASTNQTSMYLCASSLPAGANVLTFGAGSRLTVL.

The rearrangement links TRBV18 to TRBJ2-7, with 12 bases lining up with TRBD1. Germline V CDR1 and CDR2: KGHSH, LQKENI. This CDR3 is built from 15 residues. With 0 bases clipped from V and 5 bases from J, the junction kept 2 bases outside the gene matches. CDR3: CASSPPGQGAHEQYF. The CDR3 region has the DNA TGTGCCAGCTCACCACCGGGACAGGGGGCGCACGAGCAGTACTTC.

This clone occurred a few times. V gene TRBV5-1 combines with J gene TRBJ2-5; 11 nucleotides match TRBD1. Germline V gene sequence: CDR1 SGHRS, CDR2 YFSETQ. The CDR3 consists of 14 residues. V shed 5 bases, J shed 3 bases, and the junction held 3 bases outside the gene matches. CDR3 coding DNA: TGCGCCAGCAGTTGGGACAGGGGGAAAGAGACCCAGTACTTC. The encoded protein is CASSWDRGKETQYF.

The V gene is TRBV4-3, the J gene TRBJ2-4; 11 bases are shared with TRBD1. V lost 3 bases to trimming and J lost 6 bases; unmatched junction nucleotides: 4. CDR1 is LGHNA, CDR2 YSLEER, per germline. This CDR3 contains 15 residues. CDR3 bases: TGCGCCAGCAGCCATGAGGACAGGGGGCCAAACATTCAGTACTTC. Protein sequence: CASSHEDRGPNIQYF.

The CDR3 sequence is CASSLLGSSYNEQFF. In nucleotides, the CDR3 is TGCGCCAGCAGCCTGCTGGGGAGCTCCTACAATGAGCAGTTCTTC. The rearrangement joins TRBV5-1 to TRBJ2-1; tentatively, D is TRBD2 (5 bases). V lost 4 bases and J 0 bases, leaving 11 bases between the germline ends. Germline CDR1 reads SGHRS; CDR2 reads YFSETQ. The CDR3 spans 15 residues. The full variable domain, completed using reference TRBV5-1 and TRBJ2-1, is KAGVTQTPRYLIKTRGQQVTLSCSPISGHRSVSWYQQTPGQGLQFLFEYFSETQRNKGNFPGRFSGRQFSNSRSEMNVSTLELGDSALYLCASSLLGSSYNEQFFGPGTRLTVL.

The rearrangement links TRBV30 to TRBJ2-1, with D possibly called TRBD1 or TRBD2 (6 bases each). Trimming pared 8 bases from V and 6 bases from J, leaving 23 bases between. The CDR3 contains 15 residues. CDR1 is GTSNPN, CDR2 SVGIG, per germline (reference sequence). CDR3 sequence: CAKKISGAGSNEQFF. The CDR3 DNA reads TGTGCCAAGAAGATCTCAGGGGCGGGGAGCAATGAGCAGTTCTTC.

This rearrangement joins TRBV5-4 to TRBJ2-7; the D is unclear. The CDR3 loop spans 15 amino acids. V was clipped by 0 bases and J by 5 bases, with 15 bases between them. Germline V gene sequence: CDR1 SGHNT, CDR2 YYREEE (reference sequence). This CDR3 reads CASSLGGFSLDEQYF. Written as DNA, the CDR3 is TGTGCCAGCAGCTTGGGTGGCTTTTCTTTGGACGAGCAGTACTTC. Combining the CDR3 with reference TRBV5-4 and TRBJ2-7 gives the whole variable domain ETGVTQSPTHLIKTRGQQVTLRCSSQSGHNTVSWYQQALGQGPQFIFQYYREEENGRGNFPPRFSGLQFPNYSSELNVNALELDDSALYLCASSLGGFSLDEQYFGPGTRLTVT.

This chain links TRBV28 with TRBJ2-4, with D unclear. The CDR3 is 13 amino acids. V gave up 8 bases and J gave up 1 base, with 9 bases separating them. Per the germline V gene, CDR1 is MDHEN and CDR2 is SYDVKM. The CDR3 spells CASGTLAKNIQYF. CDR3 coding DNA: TGTGCCAGCGGAACCCTTGCCAAAAACATTCAGTACTTC.

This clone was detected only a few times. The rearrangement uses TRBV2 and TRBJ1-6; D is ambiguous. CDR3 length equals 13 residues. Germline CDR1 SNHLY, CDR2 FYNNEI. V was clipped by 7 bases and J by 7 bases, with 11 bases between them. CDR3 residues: CASKTGRNSPLHF. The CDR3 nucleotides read TGTGCCAGCAAGACGGGGAGAAATTCACCCCTCCACTTT. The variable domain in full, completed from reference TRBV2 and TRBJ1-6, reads EPEVTQTPSHQVTQMGQEVILRCVPISNHLYFYWYRQILGQKVEFLVSFYNNEISEKSEIFDDQFSVERPDGSNFTLKIRSTKLEDSAMYFCASKTGRNSPLHFGNGTRLTVT.

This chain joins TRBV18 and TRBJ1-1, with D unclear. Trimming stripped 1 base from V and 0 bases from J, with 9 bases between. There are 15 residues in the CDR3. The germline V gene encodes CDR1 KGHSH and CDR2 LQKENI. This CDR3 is CASSPQKSMNTEAFF. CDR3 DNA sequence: TGTGCCAGCTCACCACAGAAAAGCATGAACACTGAAGCTTTCTTT.

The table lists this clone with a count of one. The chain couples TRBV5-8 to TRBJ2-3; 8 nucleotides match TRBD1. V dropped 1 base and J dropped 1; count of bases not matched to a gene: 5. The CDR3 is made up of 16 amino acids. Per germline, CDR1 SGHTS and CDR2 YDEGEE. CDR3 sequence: CASSLRQGFGTDTQYF. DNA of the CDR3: TGTGCCAGCAGCTTGCGACAGGGGTTCGGCACAGATACGCAGTATTTT.

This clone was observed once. The CDR3 here is CASRVGRSSYTQYF. DNA of the CDR3: TGTGCCAGCAGGGTGGGACGGAGCTCTTATACGCAGTATTTT. The chain carries TRBV6-1 and TRBJ2-3; D may match TRBD1 or TRBD2 (5 bases each). Per the germline V gene, CDR1 is MNHNS and CDR2 is SASEGT. This CDR3 region has 14 residues. V was clipped by 6 bases and J by 7 bases, with 17 bases between them.

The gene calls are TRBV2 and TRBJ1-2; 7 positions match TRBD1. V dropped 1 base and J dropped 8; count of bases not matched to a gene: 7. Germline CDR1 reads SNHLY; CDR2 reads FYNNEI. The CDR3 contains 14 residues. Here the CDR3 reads CASSEGQGGQGYTF. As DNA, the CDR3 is TGTGCCAGCAGTGAAGGGCAGGGGGGGCAAGGCTACACCTTC.

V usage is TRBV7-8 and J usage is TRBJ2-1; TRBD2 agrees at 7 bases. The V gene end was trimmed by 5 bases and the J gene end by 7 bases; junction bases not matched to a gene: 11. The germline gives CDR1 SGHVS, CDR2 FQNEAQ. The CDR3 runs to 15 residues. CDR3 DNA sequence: TGTGCCAGCAGCCTGGACATCCGGGGGGTGAATGAGCAGTTCTTC. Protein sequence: CASSLDIRGVNEQFF.

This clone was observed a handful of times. As DNA, the CDR3 is TGTGCCAGCAGCGTCCAGGGGGCCGCAACTAATGAAAAACTGTTTTTT. Translating it yields CASSVQGAATNEKLFF. This sequence joins TRBV9 and TRBJ1-4; 8 nucleotides line up with TRBD1. The V gene's germline CDR1 is SGDLS and CDR2 YYNGEE. The CDR3 is 16 residues long. Germline trimming cut 2 bases from V and 0 bases from J; bases unmatched to any gene: 3. Full variable domain (remainder filled in from reference TRBV9 and TRBJ1-4): DSGVTQTPKHLITATGQRVTLRCSPRSGDLSVYWYQQSLDQGLQFLIQYYNGEERAKGNILERFSAQQFPDLHSELNLSSLELGDSALYFCASSVQGAATNEKLFFGSGTQLSVL.

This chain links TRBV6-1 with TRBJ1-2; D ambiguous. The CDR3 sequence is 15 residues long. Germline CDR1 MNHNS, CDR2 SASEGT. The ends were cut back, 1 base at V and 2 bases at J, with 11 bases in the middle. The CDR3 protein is CASSEDSLGNYGYTF. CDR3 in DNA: TGTGCCAGCAGTGAAGACAGCTTGGGAAACTATGGCTACACCTTC.

In DNA form, the CDR3 reads TGTGCCAGCAGGGAGGGACTAGCGGGAGGGCCAAGCTCCTACGAGCAGTACTTC. Translated: CASREGLAGGPSSYEQYF. The rearrangement uses TRBV5-6 and TRBJ2-7; 16 nucleotides match TRBD2. The CDR3 has 18 residues. Germline V lookup: CDR1 SGHDT, CDR2 YYEEEE. The J segment lost 0 bases and the V segment lost 5 bases, leaving 8 bases of the junction unmatched.

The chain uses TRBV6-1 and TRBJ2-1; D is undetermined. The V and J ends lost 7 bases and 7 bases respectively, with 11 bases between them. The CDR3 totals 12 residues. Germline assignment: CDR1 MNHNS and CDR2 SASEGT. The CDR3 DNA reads TGTGCCAGCAAGGACCGGGTTAATGAGCAGTTCTTC. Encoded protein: CASKDRVNEQFF.

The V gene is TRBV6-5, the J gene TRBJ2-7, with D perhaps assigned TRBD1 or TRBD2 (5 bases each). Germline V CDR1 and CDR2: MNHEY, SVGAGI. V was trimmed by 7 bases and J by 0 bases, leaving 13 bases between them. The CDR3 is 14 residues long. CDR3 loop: CASTEGTSSYEQYF. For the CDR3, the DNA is TGTGCCAGCACGGAAGGGACCAGCTCCTACGAGCAGTACTTC.

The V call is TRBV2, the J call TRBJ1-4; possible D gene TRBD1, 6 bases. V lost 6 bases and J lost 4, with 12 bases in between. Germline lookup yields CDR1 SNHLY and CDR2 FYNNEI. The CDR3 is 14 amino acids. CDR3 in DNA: TGTGCCAGCAGCCTCACAGGGATTAATGAAAAACTGTTTTTT. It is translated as CASSLTGINEKLFF.

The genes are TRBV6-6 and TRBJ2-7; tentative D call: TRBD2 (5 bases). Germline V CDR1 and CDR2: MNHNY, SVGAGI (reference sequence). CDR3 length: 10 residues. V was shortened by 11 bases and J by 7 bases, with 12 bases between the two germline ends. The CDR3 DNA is TGTGCCGGCGGGCGGAGGGAGCAGTACTTC. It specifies CAGGRREQYF.